The source of this TCR beta chain is a study of blood T cells in healthy people across ages. Findings and caveats of the study: Naive T cell percentage strongly correlated with TCR beta diversity.

A J-beta primer mix and a sample-barcoded 5' primer were used in a second PCR of about 7 to 12 cycles. TCRdb re-analysed the 5' RACE reads in MiXCR, keeping a single row per CDR3 protein. Of approximately 900,000 distinct CDR3 sequences listed, about 29% were seen once; the top ten hold 10% to 13%. In the case of this clonotype: Its antigen remains unidentified. This could be a read error, since a much larger clone is one nucleotide away.

The CDR3 loop spans 14 amino acids. Germline-derived CDR1 and CDR2 are MRHNA and SNTAGT. Every donor contributed about 10 milliliters of peripheral blood by blood draw. These data also formed part of another study, on T cells of mothers and their children.

This receptor was taken from a woman aged 40 to 55 in good health. Sequenced: blood. This chain joins TRBV6-4 and TRBJ2-1, with 7 positions matching TRBD2. The DNA for the CDR3 is TGTGTCAGTTCTCCCGGGGGGACCTACAATGAGCAGTTCTTC. As protein: CVSSPGGTYNEQFF.